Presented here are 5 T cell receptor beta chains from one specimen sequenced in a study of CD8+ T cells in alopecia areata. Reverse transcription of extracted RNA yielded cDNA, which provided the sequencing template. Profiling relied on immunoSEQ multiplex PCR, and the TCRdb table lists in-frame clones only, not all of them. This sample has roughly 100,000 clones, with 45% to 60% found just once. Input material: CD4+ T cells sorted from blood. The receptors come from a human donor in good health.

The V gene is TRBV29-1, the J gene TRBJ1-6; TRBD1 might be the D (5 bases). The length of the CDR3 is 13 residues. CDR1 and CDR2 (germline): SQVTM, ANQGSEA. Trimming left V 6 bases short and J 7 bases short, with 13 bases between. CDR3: CSVRKQENSPLHF. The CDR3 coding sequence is TGCAGCGTCCGCAAACAGGAGAATTCACCCCTCCACTTT. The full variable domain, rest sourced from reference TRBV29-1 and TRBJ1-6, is SAVISQKPSRDICQRGTSLTIQCQVDSQVTMMFWYRQQPGQSLTLIATANQGSEATYESGFVIDKFPISRPNLTFSTLTVSNMSPEDSSIYLCSVRKQENSPLHFGNGTRLTVT.

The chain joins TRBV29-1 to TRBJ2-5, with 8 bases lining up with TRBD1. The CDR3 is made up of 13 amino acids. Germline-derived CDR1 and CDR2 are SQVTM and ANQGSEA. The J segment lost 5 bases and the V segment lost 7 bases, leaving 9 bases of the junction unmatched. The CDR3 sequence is CSATPGGGETQYF. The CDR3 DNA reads TGCAGCGCTACTCCAGGGGGCGGGGAGACCCAGTACTTC. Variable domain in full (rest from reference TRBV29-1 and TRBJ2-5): SAVISQKPSRDICQRGTSLTIQCQVDSQVTMMFWYRQQPGQSLTLIATANQGSEATYESGFVIDKFPISRPNLTFSTLTVSNMSPEDSSIYLCSATPGGGETQYFGPGTRLLVL.

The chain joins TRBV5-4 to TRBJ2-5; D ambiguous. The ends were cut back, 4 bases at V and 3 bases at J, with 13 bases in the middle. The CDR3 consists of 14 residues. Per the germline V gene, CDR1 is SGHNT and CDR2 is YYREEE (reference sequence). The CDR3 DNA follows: TGTGCCAGCAGCCTGTTAGTAGCCGAAGAGACCCAGTACTTC. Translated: CASSLLVAEETQYF.

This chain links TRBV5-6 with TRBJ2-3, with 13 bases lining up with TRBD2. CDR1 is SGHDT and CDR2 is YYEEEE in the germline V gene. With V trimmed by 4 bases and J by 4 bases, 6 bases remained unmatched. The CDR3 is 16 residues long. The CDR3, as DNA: TGTGCCAGCAGCGCCGGGACTAGCGGGGCCGCAGATACGCAGTATTTT. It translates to CASSAGTSGAADTQYF.

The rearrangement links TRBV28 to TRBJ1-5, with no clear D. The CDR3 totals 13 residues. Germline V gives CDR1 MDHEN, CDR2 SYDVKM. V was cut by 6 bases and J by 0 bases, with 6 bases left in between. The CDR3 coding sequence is TGTGCCAGCAGGGCCCCTAGCAATCAGCCCCAGCATTTT. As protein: CASRAPSNQPQHF.